Below are 8 T cell receptor beta chains sequenced from a single sample in a study of shared clonotypes between healthy human individuals (dated by TCRdb to 2019 to 2021). Libraries were made using the immunoSEQ multiplex PCR assay. TCRdb carries this immuneACCESS record with in-frame sequences only. Its versions omit some clonotypes, under half of them owing to an unresolved V gene in the studies checked, with the rest unexplained. The sample yields about 710,000 clones; approximately 72% were counted once. The ten largest clonotypes hold approximately 1.7% of the sample. The sequenced material came from memory CD4+ T cells sorted from blood. This specimen's cell subset or site label, interpreted: CD45RA-negative fraction. The receptors come from a woman in her 30s in good health.

V and J are TRBV4-2 and TRBJ1-4; D not resolved. V shed 0 bases and J shed 5 bases, with 7 bases lying between them. Germline V gene data show CDR1 as LGHNA and CDR2 as YNFKEQ. This CDR3 spans 14 amino acids. CDR3: CASSQEFRNEKLFF. CDR3 in DNA: TGTGCCAGCAGCCAAGAATTCAGGAATGAAAAACTGTTTTTT.

The rearrangement joins TRBV7-8 to TRBJ2-3; 9 bases agree with TRBD1. V dropped 4 bases and J dropped 4; count of bases not matched to a gene: 3. CDR3 length: 14 amino acids. Germline V gene sequence: CDR1 SGHVS, CDR2 FQNEAQ. The CDR3 region is CASSWGQGSDTQYF. The DNA of the CDR3 is TGTGCCAGCAGCTGGGGACAGGGCTCAGATACGCAGTATTTT.

This clone was picked up a small number of times. V gene TRBV5-6 combines with J gene TRBJ2-5; the match to TRBD2 covers 14 bases. The germline CDR1 and CDR2 sequences are SGHDT and YYEEEE. V lost 4 bases, J lost 5 bases, and 7 bases stayed unmatched. The CDR3 sequence is 16 residues long. The CDR3 DNA reads TGTGCCAGCAGCACCCAAAGACTAGCGGGAGGGGAGACCCAGTACTTC. It translates to CASSTQRLAGGETQYF.

This clone turned up a few times. This chain links TRBV5-1 with TRBJ2-1; 12 bases are a match to TRBD2. CDR1 and CDR2 from the germline V gene are SGHRS and YFSETQ. V dropped 2 bases and J dropped 9; count of bases not matched to a gene: 9. This CDR3 region has 16 residues. CDR3 region: CASSLLRTSGNSEQFF. CDR3 DNA sequence: TGCGCCAGCAGCTTATTGCGGACTAGCGGGAACTCTGAGCAGTTCTTC.

V is TRBV7-9 and J is TRBJ2-6; D is perhaps TRBD1 (6 bases). In germline, CDR1 is SEHNR, CDR2 FQNEAQ (reference sequence). The CDR3 runs to 17 residues. Deletions cut 5 bases from V and 0 bases from J, with 14 bases between. This CDR3 reads CASSHGRGTSGANVLTF. CDR3 DNA: TGTGCCAGCAGCCATGGTAGGGGGACCTCTGGGGCCAACGTCCTGACTTTC.

V and J are TRBV5-5 and TRBJ1-4, with 9 bases matching TRBD1. Germline V gene data show CDR1 as SGHKS and CDR2 as YYEKEE (reference sequence). CDR3 size: 15 residues. Trimming cost V 4 bases and J 8 bases; bases outside gene matches: 9. The CDR3, as DNA: TGTGCCAGCAGCCCCAGGGACAGGGTCGGGGAAAAACTGTTTTTT. Protein product: CASSPRDRVGEKLFF.

This clone was seen a single time. The rearrangement links TRBV11-3 to TRBJ2-3; D not resolved. The CDR3 extends over 12 amino acids. The germline V gene encodes CDR1 SGHNT and CDR2 YENEEA. V was cut by 5 bases and J by 6 bases, with 9 bases left in between. The CDR3 DNA reads as TGTGCCAGCAGCCTGATCGTGGATACGCAGTATTTT. It codes for CASSLIVDTQYF.

The sample holds one count of this clone. The rearrangement uses TRBV5-1 and TRBJ1-4, with 9 positions matching TRBD1. The CDR3 has 15 residues. Per germline, CDR1 SGHRS and CDR2 YFSETQ. The V gene end was trimmed by 4 bases and the J gene end by 5 bases; junction bases not matched to a gene: 6. Here the CDR3 reads CASSRGDRENEKLFF. The CDR3 DNA is TGCGCCAGCAGCAGGGGGGACAGGGAGAATGAAAAACTGTTTTTT.